Sequencing of this TCR beta chain was carried out in a study of shared clonotypes between healthy human individuals. Across the whole study: Those who served as donors were a couple of women and three men between the ages of 18 and 49.

CDR1 is MDHEN and CDR2 is SYDVKM in the germline V gene. Losses at the gene ends were 6 bases for V and 11 bases for J; bases not matched to a gene: 9. The length of the CDR3 is 14 residues. Every donor, a Caucasian adult, lived in Nashville, Tennessee. DNA input for the unsorted PBMC replicate PCRs was roughly 300 ng, 31,000 or so T cell genomes. Produced via immunoSEQ multiplex PCR; TCRdb's table is partial and in-frame only. The table includes fewer than 550,000 clones, 75% to 80% detected once. Input material: PBMCs. The chain recombines TRBV28 with TRBJ2-1; 11 positions agree with TRBD2. This TCR was recovered from a woman between 40 and 50 years old in good health. Some clones in this sample may be carry-over from other donors' samples. The CDR3 loop is CASSYTGTSGQQFF. In DNA, the CDR3 is TGTGCCAGCAGCTACACCGGGACTAGCGGTCAGCAGTTCTTC.